This TCR beta chain is from a study of graft-versus-host responses after intestinal transplantation. About the study: Recipients were all induced with anti-thymocyte globulin, then given tacrolimus and steroids for about three years. Findings and caveats of the study: After transplant, early declines in HvG clones were associated with peak levels of circulating GvH clones.

Some clones are missing from TCRdb's copy, which holds only in-frame ones; the method was immunoSEQ multiplex PCR. Here the sample spans more than 50,000 clones, roughly 90% being singletons. Processing of graft tissue released intraepithelial and lamina propria lymphocytes. Germline V gives CDR1 SQVTM, CDR2 ANQGSEA. CDR3 length: 17 amino acids. Unmatched junction bases numbered 15, after V lost 7 bases and J lost 3 bases. In regard to this clone: Its antigen is not identified.

This TCR came from a human patient who received an intestinal transplant, so some T cells may come from the graft donor. The chain has TRBV29-1 and TRBJ2-1; 10 nucleotides align to TRBD1. This material consisted of ileum tissue, taken about 350 days after transplant. The CDR3 spells CSAPRVDRGTYYNEQFF. Written as DNA, the CDR3 is TGCAGCGCCCCGCGTGTGGACAGGGGGACCTACTACAATGAGCAGTTCTTC.